This T cell receptor beta chain was documented in a study of T cell responses to AZD1222 COVID-19 vaccine. Across the whole study: The analysis combined second doses at about 4 or about 12 weeks. Overall study results and limits: There were mostly white British donors and more females than males, and clonal diversity was possibly underestimated. Repertoires in all cases were sampled only once the peak T cell response had passed. Close to half of spike-specific TCRs reportedly recognize unmutated variant regions.

J lost 2 bases, V lost 3 bases, and 5 bases had no gene match. The CDR3 runs to 15 residues. Germline lookup yields CDR1 SGHKS and CDR2 YYEKEE (reference sequence). Assay used: immunoSEQ multiplex PCR; TCRdb lists only in-frame clones, some missing. This table holds around 130,000 clones, about 91% found once. To note about this clone: Its matching antigen is unknown.

Source: peripheral blood, taken on day 0 of AZD1222 vaccination. The V call is TRBV5-5, the J call TRBJ1-3; TRBD1 matches 7 bases. This receptor was obtained from an adult in good health. The CDR3, as DNA: TGTGCCAGCAGCTACCATGACAGGGCTGGAAACACCATATATTTT. Translating gives CASSYHDRAGNTIYF.